A selection of T cell receptor beta chains follows, all from one sample in a study of Graves' ophthalmopathy and Graves' hyperthyroidism. TCRdb passed the multiplex PCR reads through MiXCR, listing each CDR3 protein once. This sample has roughly 610,000 distinct CDR3 sequences, with 22% found just once. Sequencing was carried out using peripheral blood. These receptors all stem from a woman between 18 and 29 years old with stable Graves' hyperthyroidism. Some clones in this sample may be carry-over from other donors' samples. CDR3s include the opening cysteine and the closing phenylalanine or tryptophan. Fields, in order: V gene, J gene, CDR3 protein.

V gene: TRBV2; J gene: TRBJ1-2; CDR3 protein: CASSEIGVTGYGYTF
V gene: TRBV18; J gene: TRBJ1-1; CDR3 protein: CASSPKGLNTEAFF
V gene: TRBV6-5; J gene: TRBJ1-6; CDR3 protein: CASSYSGGADSPLHF
V gene: TRBV25-1; J gene: TRBJ2-7; CDR3 protein: CASSKPEVYEQYF
V gene: TRBV12-3/TRBV12-4; J gene: TRBJ1-5; CDR3 protein: CASNGQGNQPQHF
V gene: TRBV6-1; J gene: TRBJ1-2; CDR3 protein: CASSDRGYGYTF
V gene: TRBV27; J gene: TRBJ2-7; CDR3 protein: CASSWTEADYEQYF
V gene: TRBV27; J gene: TRBJ1-1; CDR3 protein: CASSLLWGKRSEAFF
V gene: TRBV29-1; J gene: TRBJ2-7; CDR3 protein: CSVGGSEPYEQYF
V gene: TRBV2; J gene: TRBJ2-5; CDR3 protein: CASSVIYETQYF
V gene: TRBV6-5; J gene: TRBJ2-7; CDR3 protein: CASSYSIGTGFSYEQYF
V gene: TRBV19; J gene: TRBJ2-6; CDR3 protein: CASSIVQGAVYLKSDVLTF
V gene: TRBV9; J gene: TRBJ2-7; CDR3 protein: CASSVDSQEQYF
V gene: TRBV7-8; J gene: TRBJ1-2; CDR3 protein: CASTAYGYGYTF
V gene: TRBV30; J gene: TRBJ1-5; CDR3 protein: CAWSVASSNQPQHF
V gene: TRBV6-1; J gene: TRBJ2-7; CDR3 protein: CASKRDREYYEQYF
V gene: TRBV6-1; J gene: TRBJ1-1; CDR3 protein: CASSEPGGTEAFF
V gene: TRBV12-3/TRBV12-4; J gene: TRBJ1-2; CDR3 protein: CASSKGQGRGYTF
V gene: TRBV12-3/TRBV12-4; J gene: TRBJ2-4; CDR3 protein: CASSFQGLAKNIQYF
V gene: TRBV12-3/TRBV12-4; J gene: TRBJ1-5; CDR3 protein: CASSSLIPQQEGDQPQHF
V gene: TRBV3-1; J gene: TRBJ1-2; CDR3 protein: CASSQDRQYGYTF
V gene: TRBV6-5; J gene: TRBJ2-5; CDR3 protein: CASSYSLAGAGETQYF
V gene: TRBV6-1; J gene: TRBJ1-1; CDR3 protein: CASSGQGASNTEAFF
V gene: TRBV20-1; J gene: TRBJ2-7; CDR3 protein: CSARAGPGLYDQYF
V gene: TRBV7-8; J gene: TRBJ1-5; CDR3 protein: CASSFRQGYNQPQHF
V gene: TRBV5-1; J gene: TRBJ1-6; CDR3 protein: CASSLSGPDLPLHF
V gene: TRBV6-1; J gene: TRBJ1-3; CDR3 protein: CASSKTGYERLISGNTIYF
V gene: TRBV13; J gene: TRBJ2-6; CDR3 protein: CASSLGLRLSGANVLTF
V gene: TRBV18; J gene: TRBJ2-7; CDR3 protein: CASSHEARRTYEQYF
V gene: TRBV12-3/TRBV12-4; J gene: TRBJ1-2; CDR3 protein: CASSLGRPTWGYTF
V gene: TRBV19; J gene: TRBJ2-7; CDR3 protein: CASSRSPGLGEQYF
V gene: TRBV12-3/TRBV12-4; J gene: TRBJ2-2; CDR3 protein: CASSSPGGIGELFF
V gene: TRBV12-3/TRBV12-4; J gene: TRBJ2-7; CDR3 protein: CARVRGRDFCEQYF
V gene: TRBV5-1; J gene: TRBJ1-2; CDR3 protein: CASSPGTGQEGYTF
V gene: TRBV11-2; J gene: TRBJ1-2; CDR3 protein: CASSLSQGATYGYTF
V gene: TRBV6-1; J gene: TRBJ2-4; CDR3 protein: CASSEEEANIQYF
V gene: TRBV4-1; J gene: TRBJ1-5; CDR3 protein: CASSQSRQGWNQPQHF